This is a list of T cell receptor beta chains from one sample in a study of Ad26.COV2.S vaccination and SARS-CoV-2 variants. The data were produced by immunoSEQ multiplex PCR, yet TCRdb's version contains in-frame clones alone and is incomplete. The table includes around 420,000 clones, over 75% detected once. The material sequenced was peripheral blood, taken in a trial of Ad26.COV2.S vaccine versus placebo. The receptors come from a person aged 18-65 years who received the Ad26.COV2.S COVID-19 vaccine or a placebo. CDR3s include the opening cysteine and the closing phenylalanine or tryptophan. D genes are given only for firm matches. A clone size is listed for some rows: how often the clone was seen (once, few, many), or a class if it is expanded.

J gene	D gene	V gene	clone size	CDR3 DNA	CDR3 protein
TRBJ2-5	TRBD1	TRBV10-1	-	TGCGCCAGCAGCGCAAGGGCAGGGGGCCTAGAGACCCAGTACTTC	CASSARAGGLETQYF
TRBJ2-7	TRBD1	TRBV4-2	-	TGTGCCAGCAGCCAAGATGACAGGGGCTACGAGCAGTACTTC	CASSQDDRGYEQYF
TRBJ1-1	-	TRBV29-1	-	TGCAGCGCTACGGGTCCGCCGAGGGGTTTTCGCACTGAAGCTTTCTTT	CSATGPPRGFRTEAFF
TRBJ2-1	TRBD2	TRBV13	-	TGTGCCAGCAGCTCCCCGACTAGCGGGGGGGCAACCTACAATGAGCAGTTCTTC	CASSSPTSGGATYNEQFF
TRBJ1-5	-	TRBV3-1/TRBV3-2	-	TGTGCCAGCAGCCAAGATCTAGGGAATCAGCCCCAGCATTTT	CASSQDLGNQPQHF
TRBJ2-7	-	TRBV6-2/TRBV6-3	-	TGTGCCAGCAGTACCCTAAGAGGACAATCCTACGAGCAGTACTTC	CASSTLRGQSYEQYF
TRBJ2-7	-	TRBV6-2/TRBV6-3	-	TGTGCCAGCAGTTACTCGGAGGGCCGAACCCACGAGCAGTACTTC	CASSYSEGRTHEQYF
TRBJ1-2	-	TRBV5-5	-	TGTGCCAGCAGCATGGGACCTAACTATGGCTACACCTTC	CASSMGPNYGYTF
TRBJ1-5	-	TRBV24-1	-	TGTGCCACCAGCCAGGGCAGGTTTGAGCCCCAGCATTTT	CATSQGRFEPQHF
TRBJ2-3	-	TRBV4-3	few	TGCGCCAGCAGCCCAGAGTCCATCACAGATACGCAGTATTTT	CASSPESITDTQYF
TRBJ2-5	-	TRBV2	-	TGTGCCAGCAGTGGAGGCCAACAAGAGACCCAGTACTTC	CASSGGQQETQYF
TRBJ2-7	-	TRBV10-3	-	TGTGCCATCAGAGCAGGCAACACGGGGAACGAGCAGTACTTC	CAIRAGNTGNEQYF
TRBJ1-2	-	TRBV7-6	-	TGTGCCAGCAGCCCTGGAATTGGCGACAAAATTAACTATGGCTACACCTTC	CASSPGIGDKINYGYTF
TRBJ2-7	TRBD2	TRBV6-2/TRBV6-3	-	TGTGCCAGCAGCTATTTAGCGGGGGTCTACGAGCAGTACTTC	CASSYLAGVYEQYF
TRBJ2-5	TRBD1	TRBV5-4	-	TGTGCCAGCAGCTGGGGACAGGGCTGGGAGACCCAGTACTTC	CASSWGQGWETQYF